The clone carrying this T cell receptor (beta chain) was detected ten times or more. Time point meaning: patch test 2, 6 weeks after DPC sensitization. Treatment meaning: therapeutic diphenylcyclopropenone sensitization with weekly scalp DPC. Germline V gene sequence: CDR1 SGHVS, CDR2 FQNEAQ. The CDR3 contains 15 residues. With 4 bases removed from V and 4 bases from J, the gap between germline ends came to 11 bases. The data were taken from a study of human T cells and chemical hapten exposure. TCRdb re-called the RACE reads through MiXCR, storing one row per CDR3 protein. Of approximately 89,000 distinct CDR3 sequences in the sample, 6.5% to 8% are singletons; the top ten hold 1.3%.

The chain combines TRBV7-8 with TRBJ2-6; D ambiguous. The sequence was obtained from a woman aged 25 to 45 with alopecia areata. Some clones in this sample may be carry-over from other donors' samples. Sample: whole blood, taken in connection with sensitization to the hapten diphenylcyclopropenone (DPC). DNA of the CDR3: TGTGCCAGCAGCTCGGACCGGTCAGGGGCCAACGTCCTGACTTTC. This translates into CASSSDRSGANVLTF.